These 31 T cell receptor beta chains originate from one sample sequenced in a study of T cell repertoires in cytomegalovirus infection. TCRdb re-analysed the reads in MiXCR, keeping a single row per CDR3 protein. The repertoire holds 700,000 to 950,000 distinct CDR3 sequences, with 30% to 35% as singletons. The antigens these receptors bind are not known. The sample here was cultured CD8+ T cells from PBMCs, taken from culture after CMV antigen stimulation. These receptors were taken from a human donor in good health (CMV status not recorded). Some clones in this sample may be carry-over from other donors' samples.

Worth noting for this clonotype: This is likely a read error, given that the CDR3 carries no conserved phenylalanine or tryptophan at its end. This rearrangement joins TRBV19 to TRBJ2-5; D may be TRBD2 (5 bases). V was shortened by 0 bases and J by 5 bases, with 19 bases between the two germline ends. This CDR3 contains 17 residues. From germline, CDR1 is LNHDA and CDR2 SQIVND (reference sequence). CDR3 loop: CASSIDLGGVAYETQYY. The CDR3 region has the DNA TGTGCCAGTAGTATAGATCTTGGAGGAGTTGCGTACGAGACCCAGTACTAC.

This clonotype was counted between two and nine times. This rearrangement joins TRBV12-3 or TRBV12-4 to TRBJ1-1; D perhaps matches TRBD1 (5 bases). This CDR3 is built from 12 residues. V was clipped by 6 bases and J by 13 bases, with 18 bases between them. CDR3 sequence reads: CASSTGTSKGFF. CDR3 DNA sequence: TGTGCCAGCAGCACCGGGACCTCAAAGGGTTTCTTT.

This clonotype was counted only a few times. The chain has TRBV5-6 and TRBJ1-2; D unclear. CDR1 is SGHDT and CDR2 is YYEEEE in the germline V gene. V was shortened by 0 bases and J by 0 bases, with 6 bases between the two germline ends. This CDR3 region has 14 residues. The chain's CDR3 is CASSLDDANYGYTF. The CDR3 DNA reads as TGTGCCAGCAGCTTGGATGATGCTAACTATGGCTACACCTTC.

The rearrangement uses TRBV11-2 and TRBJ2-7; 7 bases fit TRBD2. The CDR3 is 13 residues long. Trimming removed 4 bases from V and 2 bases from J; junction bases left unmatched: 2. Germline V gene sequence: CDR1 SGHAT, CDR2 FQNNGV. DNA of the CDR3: TGTGCCAGCAGCTGGGGGGGACCCTACGAGCAGTACGTC. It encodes CASSWGGPYEQYV.

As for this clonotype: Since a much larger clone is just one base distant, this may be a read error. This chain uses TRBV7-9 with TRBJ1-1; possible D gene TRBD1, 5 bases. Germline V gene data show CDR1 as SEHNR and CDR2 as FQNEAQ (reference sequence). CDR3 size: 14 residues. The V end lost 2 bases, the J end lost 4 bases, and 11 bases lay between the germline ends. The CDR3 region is CASSLIQGGTEAFF. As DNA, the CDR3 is TGTGCCAGCAGCTTAATCCAGGGCGGCACTGAAGCTTTCTTT.

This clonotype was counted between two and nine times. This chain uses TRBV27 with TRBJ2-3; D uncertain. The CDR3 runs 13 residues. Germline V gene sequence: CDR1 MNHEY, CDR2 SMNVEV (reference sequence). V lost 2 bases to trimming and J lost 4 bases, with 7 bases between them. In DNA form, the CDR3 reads TGTGCCAGCAGTTTAAATAGTGCAGATACGCAGTATTTT. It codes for CASSLNSADTQYF.

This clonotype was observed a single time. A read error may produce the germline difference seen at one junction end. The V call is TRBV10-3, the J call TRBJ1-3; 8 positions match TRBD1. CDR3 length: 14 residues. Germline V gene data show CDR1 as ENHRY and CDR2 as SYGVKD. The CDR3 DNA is TGTGTCATCAGAGCCGGGACAGGAAAAAACACCATATATTTT. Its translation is CVIRAGTGKNTIYF.

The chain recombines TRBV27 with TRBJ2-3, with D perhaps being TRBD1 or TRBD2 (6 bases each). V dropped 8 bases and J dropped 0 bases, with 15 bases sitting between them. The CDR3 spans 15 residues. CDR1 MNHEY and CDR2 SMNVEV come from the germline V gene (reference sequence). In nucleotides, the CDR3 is TGTGCCAGCGCGTCTGGGGGGCTAAGCACAGATACGCAGTATTTT. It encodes CASASGGLSTDTQYF.

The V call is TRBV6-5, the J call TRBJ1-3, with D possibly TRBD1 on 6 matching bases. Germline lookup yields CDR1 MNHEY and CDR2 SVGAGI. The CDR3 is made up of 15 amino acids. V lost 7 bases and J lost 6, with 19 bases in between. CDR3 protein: CASTLGPGVANTIYF. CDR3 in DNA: TGTGCCAGCACCTTAGGCCCAGGGGTTGCAAACACCATATATTTT.

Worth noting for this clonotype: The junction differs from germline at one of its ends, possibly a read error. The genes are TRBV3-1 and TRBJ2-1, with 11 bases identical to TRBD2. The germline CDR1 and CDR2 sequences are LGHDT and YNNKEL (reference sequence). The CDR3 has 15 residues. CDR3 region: CASSHSTSGANEQLF. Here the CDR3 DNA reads TGTGCCAGCAGCCATTCGACTAGCGGGGCCAATGAGCAGTTGTTC.

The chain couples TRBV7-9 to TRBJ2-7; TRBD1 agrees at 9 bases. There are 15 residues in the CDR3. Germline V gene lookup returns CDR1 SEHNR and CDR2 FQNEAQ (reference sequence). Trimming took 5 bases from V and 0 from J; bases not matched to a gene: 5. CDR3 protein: CASSESQGASYEQYF. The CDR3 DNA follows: TGTGCCAGCAGCGAATCACAGGGGGCCTCCTACGAGCAGTACTTC. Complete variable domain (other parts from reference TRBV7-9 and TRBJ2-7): DTGVSQNPRHKITKRGQNVTFRCDPISEHNRLYWYRQTLGQGPEFLTYFQNEAQLEKSRLLSDRFSAERPKGSFSTLEIQRTEQGDSAMYLCASSESQGASYEQYFGPGTRLTVT.

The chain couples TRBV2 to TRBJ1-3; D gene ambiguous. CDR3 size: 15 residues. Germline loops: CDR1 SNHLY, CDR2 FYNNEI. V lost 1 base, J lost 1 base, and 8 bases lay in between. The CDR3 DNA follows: TGTGCCAGCAGTGAAGACCCAGATTCTGGAAACACCATATATTTT. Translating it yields CASSEDPDSGNTIYF.

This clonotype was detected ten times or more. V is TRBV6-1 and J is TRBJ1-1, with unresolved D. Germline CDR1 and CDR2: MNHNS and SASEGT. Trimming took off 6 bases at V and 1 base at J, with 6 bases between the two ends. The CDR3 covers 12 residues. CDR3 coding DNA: TGTGCCAGCAGCAAGGGGAACACTGAAGCTTTCTTT. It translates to CASSKGNTEAFF.

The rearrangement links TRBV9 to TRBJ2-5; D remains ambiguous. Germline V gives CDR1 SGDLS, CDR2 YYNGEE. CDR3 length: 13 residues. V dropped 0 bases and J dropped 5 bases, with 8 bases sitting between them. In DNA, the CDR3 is TGTGCCAGCAGCGTAGAAGCGCGGGAGACCCAGTACTTC. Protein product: CASSVEARETQYF.

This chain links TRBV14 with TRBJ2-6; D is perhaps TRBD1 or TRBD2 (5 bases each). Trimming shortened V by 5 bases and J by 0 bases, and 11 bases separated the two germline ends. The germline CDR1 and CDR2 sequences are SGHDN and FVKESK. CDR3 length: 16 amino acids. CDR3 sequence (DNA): TGTGCCAGCAGCGAGGGGCCGGCCTCTGGGGCCAACGTCCTGACTTTC. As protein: CASSEGPASGANVLTF.

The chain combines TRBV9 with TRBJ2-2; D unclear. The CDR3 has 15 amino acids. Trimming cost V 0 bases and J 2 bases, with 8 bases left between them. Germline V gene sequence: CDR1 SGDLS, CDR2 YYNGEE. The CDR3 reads CASSVVADNTGELFF. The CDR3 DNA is TGTGCCAGCAGCGTAGTTGCGGACAACACCGGGGAGCTGTTTTTT.

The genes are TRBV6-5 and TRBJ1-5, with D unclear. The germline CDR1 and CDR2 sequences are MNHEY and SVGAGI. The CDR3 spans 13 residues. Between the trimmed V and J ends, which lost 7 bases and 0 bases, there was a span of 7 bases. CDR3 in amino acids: CASTRASNQPQHF. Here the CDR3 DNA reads TGTGCCAGCACCCGAGCTAGCAATCAGCCCCAGCATTTT.

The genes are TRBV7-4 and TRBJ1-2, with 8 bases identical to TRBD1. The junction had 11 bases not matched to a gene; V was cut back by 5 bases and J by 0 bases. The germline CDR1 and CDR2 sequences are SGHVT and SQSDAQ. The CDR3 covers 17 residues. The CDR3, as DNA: TGTGCCAGCAGCACATCTAAACAGGGGGACCCTAACTATGGCTACACCTTC. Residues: CASSTSKQGDPNYGYTF.

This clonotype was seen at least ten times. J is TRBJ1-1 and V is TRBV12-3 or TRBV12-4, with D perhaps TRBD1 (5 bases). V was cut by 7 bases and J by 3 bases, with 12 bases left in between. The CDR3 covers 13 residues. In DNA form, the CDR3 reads TGTGCCAGCACCCAAGGGGTTTACACTGAAGCTTTCTTT. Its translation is CASTQGVYTEAFF.

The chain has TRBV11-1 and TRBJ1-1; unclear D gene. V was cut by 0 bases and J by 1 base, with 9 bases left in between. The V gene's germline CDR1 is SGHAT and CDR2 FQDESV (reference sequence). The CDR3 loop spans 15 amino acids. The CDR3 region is CASSLAPASNTEAFF. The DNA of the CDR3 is TGTGCCAGCAGCTTAGCGCCGGCTTCGAACACTGAAGCTTTCTTT.

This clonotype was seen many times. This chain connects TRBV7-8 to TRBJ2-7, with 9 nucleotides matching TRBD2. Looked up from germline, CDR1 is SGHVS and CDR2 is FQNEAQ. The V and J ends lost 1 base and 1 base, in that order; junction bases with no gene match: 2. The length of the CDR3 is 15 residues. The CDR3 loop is CASSLELAGSYEQYF. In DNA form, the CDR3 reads TGTGCCAGCAGCTTAGAGCTAGCGGGGTCCTACGAGCAGTACTTC.

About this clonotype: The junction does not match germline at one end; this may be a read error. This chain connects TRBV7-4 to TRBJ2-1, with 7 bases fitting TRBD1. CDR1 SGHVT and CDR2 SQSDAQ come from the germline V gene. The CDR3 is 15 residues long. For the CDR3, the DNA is TGTGCCATCAGCTCCGGACAGGAGATCTACAATGAGCAGTTCTTC. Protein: CAISSGQEIYNEQFF. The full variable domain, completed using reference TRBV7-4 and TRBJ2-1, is GAGVSQSPRYKVAKRGRDVALRCDSISGHVTLYWYRQTLGQGSEVLTYSQSDAQRDKSGRPSGRFSAERPERSVSTLKIQRTEQGDSAVYLCAISSGQEIYNEQFFGPGTRLTVL.

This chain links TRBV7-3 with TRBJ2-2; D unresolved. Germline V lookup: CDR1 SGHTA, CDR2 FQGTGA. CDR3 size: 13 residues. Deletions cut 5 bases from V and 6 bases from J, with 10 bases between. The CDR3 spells CASSVNSPGELFF. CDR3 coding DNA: TGTGCCAGCAGCGTCAATAGCCCCGGGGAGCTGTTTTTT.

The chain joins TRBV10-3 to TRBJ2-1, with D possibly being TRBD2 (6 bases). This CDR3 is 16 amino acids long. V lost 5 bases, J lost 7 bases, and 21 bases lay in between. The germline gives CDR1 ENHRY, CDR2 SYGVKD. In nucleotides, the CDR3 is TGTGCCATCAGTAAAGGAGGGGCCGCAAATGGGAATGAGCAGTTCTTC. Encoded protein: CAISKGGAANGNEQFF.

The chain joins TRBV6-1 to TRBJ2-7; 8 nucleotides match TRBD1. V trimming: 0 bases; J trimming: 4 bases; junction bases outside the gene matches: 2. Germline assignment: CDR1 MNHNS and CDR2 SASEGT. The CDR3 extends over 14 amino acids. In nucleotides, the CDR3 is TGTGCCAGCAGTGAAGCCGGACAGGGTTACGAGCAGTACGTC. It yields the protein CASSEAGQGYEQYV.

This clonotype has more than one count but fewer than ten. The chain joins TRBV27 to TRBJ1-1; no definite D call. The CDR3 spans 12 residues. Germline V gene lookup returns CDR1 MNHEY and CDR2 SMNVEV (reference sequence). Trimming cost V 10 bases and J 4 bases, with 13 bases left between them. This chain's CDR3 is CATGRVATEAFF. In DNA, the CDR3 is TGTGCCACCGGTCGGGTCGCCACTGAAGCTTTCTTT.

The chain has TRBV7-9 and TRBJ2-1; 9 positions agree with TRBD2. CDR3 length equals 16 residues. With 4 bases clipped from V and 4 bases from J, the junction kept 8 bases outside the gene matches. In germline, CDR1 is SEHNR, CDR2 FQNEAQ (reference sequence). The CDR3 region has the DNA TGTGCCAGCAGCTCCTCTAGCGGGGAGCCATACAATGAGCAGTTCTTC. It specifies CASSSSSGEPYNEQFF.

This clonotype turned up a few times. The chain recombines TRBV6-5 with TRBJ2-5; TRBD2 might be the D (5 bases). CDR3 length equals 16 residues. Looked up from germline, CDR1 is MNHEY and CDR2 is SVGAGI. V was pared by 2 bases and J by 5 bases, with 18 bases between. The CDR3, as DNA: TGTGCCAGCAGTTACAATCCTAGCCCAAGGGAGGAGACCCAGTACTTC. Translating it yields CASSYNPSPREETQYF.

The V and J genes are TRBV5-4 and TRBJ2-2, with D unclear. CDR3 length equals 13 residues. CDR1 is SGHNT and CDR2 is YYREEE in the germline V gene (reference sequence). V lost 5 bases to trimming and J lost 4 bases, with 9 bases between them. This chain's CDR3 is CASRPYSTGELFF. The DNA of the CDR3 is TGTGCCAGCAGACCCTATTCCACCGGGGAGCTGTTTTTT.

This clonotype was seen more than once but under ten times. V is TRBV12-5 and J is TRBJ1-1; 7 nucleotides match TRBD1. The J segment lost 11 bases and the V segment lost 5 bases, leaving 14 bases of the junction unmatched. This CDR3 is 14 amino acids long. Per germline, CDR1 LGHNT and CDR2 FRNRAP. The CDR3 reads CASGLRDRGTYAFF. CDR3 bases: TGTGCTAGTGGTCTCCGGGACAGAGGCACGTACGCTTTCTTT.

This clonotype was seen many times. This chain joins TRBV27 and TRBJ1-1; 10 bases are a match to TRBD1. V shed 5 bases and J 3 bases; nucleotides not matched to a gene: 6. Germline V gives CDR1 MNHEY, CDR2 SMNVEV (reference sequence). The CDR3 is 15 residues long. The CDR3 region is CASSATGGEDTEAFF. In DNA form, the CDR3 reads TGTGCCAGCAGTGCGACAGGGGGCGAAGACACTGAAGCTTTCTTT.